Reported below is one T cell receptor beta chain. Its antigen remains unidentified. The source of the sample is a study of OX40 agonist ivuxolimab in advanced cancers. Looking at the study overall: As their treatment, patients were administered ivuxolimab, an agonistic anti-OX40 (CD134) antibody. Patients in the trial were receiving intravenous ivuxolimab every 2 weeks, at doses of 0.01 to 10 mg/kg. Broader study findings: Expanded clones tended on average to be more numerous among CD8+ T cells than CD4+. Dose levels from 0.1 to 3.0 mg/kg saw CD4+ and CD8+ blood T cells expand clonally by week 6.

The CDR3 covers 19 residues. With V trimmed by 2 bases and J by 1 base, 16 bases remained unmatched. CDR1 and CDR2 (germline): SGHTA, FQGNSA. Clones were read by immunoSEQ multiplex PCR, and TCRdb kept only the in-frame ones, dropping some. The data show around 80,000 clones, approximately 86% seen once. The receptor was isolated from an adult with an advanced solid tumor such as melanoma, head and neck, liver or kidney cancer. The specimen was CD4+ or CD8+ T cells sorted from blood, collected in a trial of the OX40 agonist ivuxolimab. The chain joins TRBV7-2 to TRBJ2-5; 7 nucleotides align to TRBD1. The CDR3, as DNA: TGTGCCAGCAGCTTAATCGTATGGCCGGGCCGGGACAGCCAAGAGACCCAGTACTTC. This gives the protein CASSLIVWPGRDSQETQYF.